The sequence of this TCR beta chain was determined in a study of blood T cell repertoires in COVID-19. Study-wide context: The United States, Italy and Spain supplied acute and convalescent COVID-19 samples. Sources were T cells, B-cell-depleted T cells, or PBMCs; the material itself was cDNA or gDNA.

The CDR3 covers 17 residues. The V and J ends lost 5 bases and 3 bases, in that order; junction bases with no gene match: 11. CDR1 and CDR2 from the germline V gene are SEHNR and FQNEAQ (reference sequence). Source study methods: Estimated nucleated cell counts came from reference gene primer amplification. Measured with immunoSEQ multiplex PCR; TCRdb has only the in-frame clones, and not every one. The V and J calls and clone size were taken over from that table, and D and trimming were inferred from the DNA. The sample yields around 330,000 clones, roughly 90% seen once. The chain carries TRBV7-9 and TRBJ1-2; 11 bases fit TRBD1. The TCR comes from a woman between 45 and 60 years old with active or convalescent COVID-19. Sequencing was performed on peripheral blood. In DNA, the CDR3 is TGTGCCAGCAGCCCACTCCGGGGACAGGGGGAATACTATGGCTACACCTTC. Protein sequence: CASSPLRGQGEYYGYTF.